Following are 29 T cell receptor beta chains from one sample sequenced in a study of T cell repertoires in cytomegalovirus infection. TCRdb called the reads again in MiXCR, with one record for every CDR3 protein. Of 150,000 to 200,000 distinct CDR3 sequences in the sample, 28% were seen once. Specimen: PBMCs. These receptors came from a human donor in good health (CMV status not recorded). Some clones in this sample may be carry-over from other donors' samples.

The chain combines TRBV20-1 with TRBJ1-1; tentative D call: TRBD1 (5 bases). Germline-derived CDR1 and CDR2 are DFQATT and SNEGSKA (reference sequence). The CDR3 contains 16 residues. Trimming shortened V by 0 bases and J by 6 bases, and 20 bases separated the two germline ends. The CDR3 DNA is TGCAGTGCTAGAGATCTGAAGTGGCAGGGTGGGTCTGAAGCTTTCTTT. Encoded protein: CSARDLKWQGGSEAFF.

This clonotype has more than one count but fewer than ten. V is TRBV20-1 and J is TRBJ2-5; tentative D call: TRBD1 (6 bases). Germline loops: CDR1 DFQATT, CDR2 SNEGSKA (reference sequence). The ends were cut back, 0 bases at V and 2 bases at J, with 16 bases in the middle. There are 16 residues in the CDR3. CDR3 nucleotide sequence: TGCAGTGCTAGAGATTTCAGGGGCTCCCTTCAAGAGACCCAGTACTTC. Protein product: CSARDFRGSLQETQYF.

The chain uses TRBV20-1 and TRBJ1-1; D not resolved. This CDR3 spans 15 amino acids. The germline V gene encodes CDR1 DFQATT and CDR2 SNEGSKA (reference sequence). Deletions cut 0 bases from V and 0 bases from J, with 11 bases between. In DNA, the CDR3 is TGCAGTGCTAGAGACAGAGCCTCCATGAACACTGAAGCTTTCTTT. Its protein is CSARDRASMNTEAFF.

In its sample, this clonotype was seen a few times. This rearrangement joins TRBV11-2 to TRBJ1-6; D unclear. Germline V lookup: CDR1 SGHAT, CDR2 FQNNGV. The CDR3 spans 13 residues. The V gene lost 4 bases and the J gene lost 8 bases, with 9 bases spanning the gap. CDR3 sequence: CASSSVRDSPLHF. The CDR3 DNA sequence: TGTGCCAGCAGCTCCGTCAGAGATTCACCCCTCCACTTT.

The chain employs TRBV6-2 or TRBV6-3 and TRBJ2-6, with TRBD1 matching over 8 bases. The CDR3 length is 17 residues. The germline gives CDR1 MNHEY, CDR2 SVGEGT. Trimming took 5 bases from V and 2 from J; bases not matched to a gene: 8. The CDR3 DNA reads as TGTGCCAGCAGTGGCAGACAGGGGACAACTGGGGCCAACGTCCTGACTTTC. This translates into CASSGRQGTTGANVLTF.

The table lists this clonotype with a few counts. J is TRBJ2-5 and V is TRBV14, with D possibly being TRBD1 (6 bases). The CDR3 is 15 residues long. The germline V gene has CDR1 SGHDN and CDR2 FVKESK. V gave up 4 bases and J gave up 5 bases, with 17 bases separating them. The DNA of the CDR3 is TGTGCCAGCAGCCCAGTCAGGGGCTCTTTGGAGACCCAGTACTTC. Its protein product is CASSPVRGSLETQYF.

V is TRBV2 and J is TRBJ2-5; 9 nucleotides agree with TRBD2. Per germline, CDR1 SNHLY and CDR2 FYNNEI. The junction had 7 bases not matched to a gene; V was cut back by 3 bases and J by 2 bases. This CDR3 has 16 residues. This CDR3 reads CASSDRLAGLQETQYF. The CDR3 bases are TGTGCCAGCAGTGATAGGCTAGCGGGGCTACAAGAGACCCAGTACTTC. The whole variable domain, remainder taken from reference TRBV2 and TRBJ2-5, is EPEVTQTPSHQVTQMGQEVILRCVPISNHLYFYWYRQILGQKVEFLVSFYNNEISEKSEIFDDQFSVERPDGSNFTLKIRSTKLEDSAMYFCASSDRLAGLQETQYFGPGTRLLVL.

The gene calls are TRBV7-6 and TRBJ1-1; the match to TRBD1 covers 7 bases. The ends lost 0 bases at V and 0 bases at J; junction bases unmatched: 7. CDR1 and CDR2 from the germline V gene are SGHVS and FNYEAQ. This CDR3 spans 17 amino acids. The CDR3 sequence is CASSLAFRDSLNTEAFF. For the CDR3, the DNA is TGTGCCAGCAGCTTAGCCTTCCGGGACAGTTTGAACACTGAAGCTTTCTTT. Looking up the rest from reference TRBV7-6 and TRBJ1-1 gives the full variable domain: GAGVSQSPRYKVTKRGQDVALRCDPISGHVSLYWYRQALGQGPEFLTYFNYEAQQDKSGLPNDRFSAERPEGSISTLTIQRTEQRDSAMYRCASSLAFRDSLNTEAFFGQGTRLTVV.

The chain uses TRBV12-5 and TRBJ2-7; D gene unclear. V was cut by 7 bases and J by 3 bases, with 19 bases left in between. The germline V gene has CDR1 LGHNT and CDR2 FRNRAP. This CDR3 has 15 residues. The CDR3 loop reads CASAFDASEGYEQYF. The CDR3 nucleotides are TGTGCTAGTGCATTTGACGCCTCAGAAGGCTACGAGCAGTACTTC.

A few counts support this clonotype. V gene TRBV7-6 combines with J gene TRBJ2-1; 7 positions agree with TRBD1. V lost 3 bases, J lost 4 bases, and 12 bases stayed unmatched. This CDR3 is built from 17 residues. Germline V gene data show CDR1 as SGHVS and CDR2 as FNYEAQ. CDR3 DNA: TGTGCCAGCAGCTTTAGGGAGCCAGGGGGAATATACAATGAGCAGTTCTTC. Translation: CASSFREPGGIYNEQFF.

The V gene is TRBV18, the J gene TRBJ1-1; possible D gene TRBD1, 6 bases. Germline assignment: CDR1 KGHSH and CDR2 LQKENI. The CDR3 loop spans 12 amino acids. The ends were cut back, 4 bases at V and 11 bases at J, with 14 bases in the middle. The CDR3 nucleotides read TGTGCCAGCTCACGCGGACAGTTTGAGGCTTTCTTT. Residues: CASSRGQFEAFF.

The V and J genes are TRBV6-6 and TRBJ2-1, with 10 bases lining up with TRBD2. J was trimmed by 5 bases and V by 2 bases; bases with no gene match: 6. This CDR3 is built from 16 residues. Germline values: CDR1 MNHNY, CDR2 SVGAGI (reference sequence). The CDR3 loop is CASSYPSGGANNEQFF. CDR3 bases: TGTGCCAGCAGTTACCCGAGCGGGGGGGCGAACAATGAGCAGTTCTTC.

CDR3 coding DNA: TGTGCCAGCAACCAAAGCGGGGGTAACTATGGCTACACCTTC. Its translation: CASNQSGGNYGYTF. The rearrangement links TRBV7-3 to TRBJ1-2, with D maybe TRBD1 (5 bases). Trimming removed 7 bases at V and 1 base at J, with 13 bases between. The germline CDR1 and CDR2 sequences are SGHTA and FQGTGA. The CDR3 consists of 14 residues. Filled out from reference TRBV7-3 and TRBJ1-2, the complete variable domain reads GAGVSQTPSNKVTEKGKYVELRCDPISGHTALYWYRQSLGQGPEFLIYFQGTGAADDSGLPNDRFFAVRPEGSVSTLKIQRTERGDSAVYLCASNQSGGNYGYTFGSGTRLTVV.

This clonotype came up a few times. The genes are TRBV4-1 and TRBJ1-5; 9 bases match TRBD1. Unmatched junction bases numbered 5, after V lost 2 bases and J lost 3 bases. CDR1 is MGHRA and CDR2 is YSYEKL in the germline V gene. CDR3 length: 16 amino acids. The CDR3, as DNA: TGCGCCAGCAGCCAACCTGACAGGGGGGTCAATCAGCCCCAGCATTTT. As protein: CASSQPDRGVNQPQHF.

This clonotype has a handful of counts. The chain couples TRBV6-5 to TRBJ2-1; D gene unclear. CDR3 length: 11 residues. V lost 7 bases, J lost 5 bases, and 6 bases lay in between. Germline V gives CDR1 MNHEY, CDR2 SVGAGI. The CDR3 loop is CASTTNNEQFF. The CDR3 DNA is TGTGCCAGCACCACAAACAATGAGCAGTTCTTC.

This clonotype was counted only a few times. The chain employs TRBV5-8 and TRBJ2-7; 13 nucleotides align to TRBD2. The CDR3 sequence is 15 residues long. The junction had 6 bases not matched to a gene; V was cut back by 3 bases and J by 6 bases. Germline V gene sequence: CDR1 SGHTS, CDR2 YDEGEE. CDR3 DNA: TGTGCCAGCAGCTCGAAGACTAGCGGGGGGCCCGAGCAGTACTTC. This gives the protein CASSSKTSGGPEQYF.

In its sample, this clonotype was seen a few times. The J gene is TRBJ2-5, the V gene TRBV6-1; a weak D match, TRBD1 (5 bases). CDR1 is MNHNS and CDR2 is SASEGT in the germline V gene. This CDR3 is 14 amino acids long. Trimming pared 7 bases from V and 1 base from J, leaving 13 bases between. CDR3 protein: CASTPTDSQETQYF. In DNA form, the CDR3 reads TGTGCCAGCACCCCAACCGACAGCCAAGAGACCCAGTACTTC.

This clonotype was seen a few times. J is TRBJ2-7 and V is TRBV6-2 or TRBV6-3; 11 bases fit TRBD1. V was clipped by 2 bases and J by 7 bases; unmatched bases: 4. There are 14 residues in the CDR3. Germline CDR1 and CDR2: MNHEY and SVGEGT. In DNA form, the CDR3 reads TGTGCCAGCAGTTACGGGACAGGGGGTAGGGAGCAGTACTTC. Translation: CASSYGTGGREQYF.

V gene TRBV4-1 combines with J gene TRBJ1-6, with 7 bases identical to TRBD1. Germline loops: CDR1 MGHRA, CDR2 YSYEKL. V dropped 1 base and J dropped 6; count of bases not matched to a gene: 3. This CDR3 comprises 15 residues. The CDR3 protein is CASSQGDRANSPLHF. CDR3 sequence (DNA): TGCGCCAGCAGCCAAGGAGACAGGGCTAATTCACCCCTCCACTTT.

Comments on this clonotype: This may be a read error: a much more frequent sequence differs by one nucleotide. The gene calls are TRBV20-1 and TRBJ2-1; D is undetermined. The CDR3 is 12 amino acids. Germline CDR1 reads DFQATT; CDR2 reads SNEGSKA (reference sequence). CDR3 in DNA: TGCAGTGCTAGAGGTAGCTACAATGAGCACTTCTTC. This translates into CSARGSYNEHFF.

The genes are TRBV7-8 and TRBJ1-4; tentative D call: TRBD1 (5 bases). CDR3 length equals 14 residues. Germline V gene lookup returns CDR1 SGHVS and CDR2 FQNEAQ. V shed 5 bases and J shed 6 bases, with 13 bases lying between them. CDR3 coding DNA: TGTGCCAGCAGCCCCCCGGGGCGCGATGAAAAACTGTTTTTT. Its protein product is CASSPPGRDEKLFF.

This clonotype was counted between two and nine times. The chain couples TRBV6-5 to TRBJ1-2; tentative D call: TRBD1 (5 bases). V was trimmed by 8 bases and J by 8 bases, leaving 18 bases between them. The CDR3 spans 13 residues. The V gene's germline CDR1 is MNHEY and CDR2 SVGAGI. CDR3 sequence (DNA): TGTGCCAGCTGGAGGGGCGCGGGAGGAGGCTACACCTTC. Translated, it gives CASWRGAGGGYTF.

The J gene is TRBJ1-2, the V gene TRBV29-1; tentatively, D is TRBD1 (6 bases). Germline lookup yields CDR1 SQVTM and CDR2 ANQGSEA. Trimming removed 7 bases at V and 6 bases at J, with 12 bases between. The CDR3 is 11 residues long. CDR3 amino acids: CSAGQLNGYTF. CDR3 DNA: TGCAGCGCTGGACAGCTTAATGGCTACACCTTC.

This clonotype was recorded many times. The chain's CDR3 is CASSLTGGTSYEQYF. The CDR3 DNA is TGTGCCAGCAGCTTAACGGGCGGGACTTCCTACGAGCAGTACTTC. The rearrangement uses TRBV7-3 and TRBJ2-7; TRBD2 is a possible D gene (6 bases). CDR3 size: 15 residues. Germline CDR1 reads SGHTA; CDR2 reads FQGTGA. Trimming pared 0 bases from V and 1 base from J, leaving 10 bases between.

This clonotype turned up a few times. The V and J genes are TRBV28 and TRBJ2-3; possible D gene TRBD1, 5 bases. The CDR3 has 13 residues. V lost 5 bases, J lost 4 bases, and 10 bases lay in between. Germline loops: CDR1 MDHEN, CDR2 SYDVKM. The CDR3 bases are TGTGCCAGCAGTCGGACATTCGCAGATACGCAGTATTTT. This sequence encodes CASSRTFADTQYF.

V gene TRBV7-2 combines with J gene TRBJ2-3; D may match TRBD1 or TRBD2 (6 bases each). The CDR3 loop spans 14 amino acids. V lost 1 base to trimming and J lost 6 bases, with 11 bases between them. Germline V gene lookup returns CDR1 SGHTA and CDR2 FQGNSA. CDR3: CASSLGGAEDTQYF. CDR3 nucleotides: TGTGCCAGCAGCTTAGGGGGGGCAGAGGATACGCAGTATTTT.

This chain connects TRBV25-1 to TRBJ1-1, with 7 bases fitting TRBD1. The ends lost 7 bases at V and 1 base at J; junction bases unmatched: 0. The CDR3 runs 12 residues. CDR1 and CDR2 (germline): MGHDK, SYGVNS. In DNA, the CDR3 is TGTGCCAGCAAGGGGGCGAACACTGAAGCTTTCTTT. This codes for CASKGANTEAFF.

The chain joins TRBV7-2 to TRBJ2-5; 10 bases are shared with TRBD2. Trimming cost V 2 bases and J 5 bases; bases outside gene matches: 5. The CDR3 is made up of 15 amino acids. The germline V gene has CDR1 SGHTA and CDR2 FQGNSA. The DNA for the CDR3 is TGTGCCAGCAGCTTAATAGCGGGGGGCGGGGAGACCCAGTACTTC. It specifies CASSLIAGGGETQYF.

This clonotype was seen repeatedly, ten times or more. This sequence joins TRBV7-2 and TRBJ1-1, with D possibly TRBD1 on 6 matching bases. With 3 bases removed from V and 7 bases from J, the gap between germline ends came to 9 bases. Germline V gives CDR1 SGHTA, CDR2 FQGNSA. The CDR3 is 12 amino acids. The CDR3 protein is CASSLDSYEAFF. DNA for the CDR3: TGTGCCAGCAGCTTGGACAGTTATGAAGCTTTCTTT.